Below are 9 T cell receptor beta chains sequenced from a single sample in a study of cytotoxic CD8 clonotypes in ibrutinib-treated CLL. Produced via immunoSEQ multiplex PCR; TCRdb's table is partial and in-frame only. The data contain about 140,000 clones, 70% to 90% of them seen just once; the ten biggest clones take up 7.5% to 8%. Sequenced here: PBMCs, sampled after 36 months of ibrutinib treatment. The receptors shown here come from a human donor with chronic lymphocytic leukemia.

The table lists this clone with a count of one. The CDR3 loop is CASSQDWVKGTEAFF. The CDR3 bases are TGCGCCAGCAGCCAAGACTGGGTTAAGGGCACTGAAGCTTTCTTT. The chain joins TRBV4-1 to TRBJ1-1, with D unclear. Germline V lookup: CDR1 MGHRA, CDR2 YSYEKL. The CDR3 consists of 15 residues. V lost 0 bases and J 4 bases, leaving 12 bases between the germline ends.

With respect to this clone: This same CDR3 is encoded by further DNA sequences in the sample. The chain couples TRBV30 to TRBJ1-5; 9 bases map to TRBD1. Germline V lookup: CDR1 GTSNPN, CDR2 SVGIG (reference sequence). This CDR3 is built from 14 residues. The J segment lost 6 bases and the V segment lost 1 base, leaving 4 bases of the junction unmatched. CDR3 in DNA: TGTGCCTGGAGTGCGGGACAGGGTGTTCAGCCCCAGCATTTT. As protein: CAWSAGQGVQPQHF.

The chain couples TRBV23-1 to TRBJ2-7; no definite D call. TRBV23-1 is filed as an ORF, its function uncertain. The CDR3 extends over 11 amino acids. Trimming took 7 bases from V and 7 from J, leaving 11 bases between them. The CDR3 protein is CASNQVGEQYF. CDR3 coding DNA: TGCGCCAGCAACCAAGTGGGGGAGCAGTACTTC.

The CDR3 region has the DNA TGTGCCTGGAGTGGGGGACAGGGGTACGACAATGAGCAGTTCTTC. Protein: CAWSGGQGYDNEQFF. The chain employs TRBV30 and TRBJ2-1, with 10 nucleotides matching TRBD1. CDR1 GTSNPN and CDR2 SVGIG come from the germline V gene (reference sequence). The CDR3 consists of 15 residues. V shed 1 base, J shed 5 bases, and the junction held 5 bases outside the gene matches.

The rearrangement uses TRBV28 and TRBJ1-1, with TRBD1 matching over 9 bases. The germline V gene has CDR1 MDHEN and CDR2 SYDVKM. Trimming removed 7 bases from V and 14 bases from J; junction bases left unmatched: 11. CDR3 length equals 12 residues. The CDR3 DNA sequence: TGTGCCAGCAAACCGGGACAGGGACTAAGCTTCTTT. This sequence encodes CASKPGQGLSFF.

V gene TRBV6-5 combines with J gene TRBJ1-2, with 8 positions matching TRBD1. This CDR3 is built from 15 residues. The germline V gene encodes CDR1 MNHEY and CDR2 SVGAGI. V lost 6 bases to trimming and J lost 2 bases; unmatched junction nucleotides: 8. The CDR3 DNA is TGTGCCAGCAGCGACAGGGGATATTACAACTATGGCTACACCTTC. Encoded protein: CASSDRGYYNYGYTF.

This clone was seen more than once but under ten times. This chain connects TRBV27 to TRBJ1-5; D gene uncertain. The CDR3 spans 13 residues. Trimming removed 3 bases at V and 4 bases at J, with 7 bases between. CDR1 and CDR2 from the germline V gene are MNHEY and SMNVEV (reference sequence). The CDR3 DNA follows: TGTGCCAGCAGTTTGGTCCGGAATCAGCCCCAGCATTTT. It yields the protein CASSLVRNQPQHF.

The V call is TRBV6-5, the J call TRBJ2-1, with TRBD2 matching 11 bases. Germline values: CDR1 MNHEY, CDR2 SVGAGI. This CDR3 contains 15 residues. Losses at the gene ends were 4 bases for V and 6 bases for J; bases not matched to a gene: 5. The CDR3 DNA reads TGTGCCAGCAGTTTCGTAGCGGGGGGGATCAATGAGCAGTTCTTC. Its translation is CASSFVAGGINEQFF.

V usage is TRBV19 and J usage is TRBJ1-3, with D maybe TRBD1 (5 bases). The CDR3 contains 13 residues. Trimming removed 5 bases from V and 2 bases from J, with 7 bases in between. Per the germline V gene, CDR1 is LNHDA and CDR2 is SQIVND (reference sequence). The CDR3 nucleotides are TGTGCCAGTAGTGGGGCTCCTGGAAACACCATATATTTT. Its protein product is CASSGAPGNTIYF.